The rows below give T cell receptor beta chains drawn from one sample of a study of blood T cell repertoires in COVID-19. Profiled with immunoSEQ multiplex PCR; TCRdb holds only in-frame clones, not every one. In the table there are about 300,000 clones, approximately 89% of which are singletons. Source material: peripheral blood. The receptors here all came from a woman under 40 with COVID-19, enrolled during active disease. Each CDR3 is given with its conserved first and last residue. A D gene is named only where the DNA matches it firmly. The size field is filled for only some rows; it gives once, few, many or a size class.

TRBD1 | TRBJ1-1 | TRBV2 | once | TGTGCCAGCGATCCGGACAGGGACACTGAAGCTTTCTTT | CASDPDRDTEAFF
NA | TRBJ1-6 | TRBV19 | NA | TGTGCCAGTAGTATAGTGGGGGGAGGGAATTCACCCCTCCACTTT | CASSIVGGGNSPLHF
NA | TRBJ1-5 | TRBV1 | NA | TGCACCAGCAGCCAAGATCAGGGTTCGCATCAGCCCCAGCATTTT | CTSSQDQGSHQPQHF
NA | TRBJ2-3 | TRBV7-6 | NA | TGTGCCAGCAGCCTAGTGATTGGGGGAGGGGGGTCAGATACGCAGTATTTT | CASSLVIGGGGSDTQYF
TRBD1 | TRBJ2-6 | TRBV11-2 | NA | TGTGCCAGCAGCTTAGTGGCAGGGGGCGCTTCCGGGGCCAACGTCCTGACTTTC | CASSLVAGGASGANVLTF
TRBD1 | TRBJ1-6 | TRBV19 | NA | TGTGCCAGTAGACATGGTGTACAGGGGGCTCCAGGATCACCCCTCCACTTT | CASRHGVQGAPGSPLHF
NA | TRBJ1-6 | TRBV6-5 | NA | TGTGCCAGCGGTAGGAGCTCCTATAATTCACCCCTCCACTTT | CASGRSSYNSPLHF
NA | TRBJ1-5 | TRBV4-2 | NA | TGTGCCAGCAGCCAAGGGGGCGGACAGCCCCAGCATTTT | CASSQGGGQPQHF
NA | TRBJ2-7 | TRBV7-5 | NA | TGTGTCAGAAGCGCCCTCGGGGGCGAGCAGTACTTC | CVRSALGGEQYF
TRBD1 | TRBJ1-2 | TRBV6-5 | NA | TGTGCCAGCAGTCGACAGGGGACGACTGGCTACACCTTC | CASSRQGTTGYTF
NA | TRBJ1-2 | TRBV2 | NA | TGTGCCAGCCGACAGGTAGCTAACTATGGCTACACCTTC | CASRQVANYGYTF
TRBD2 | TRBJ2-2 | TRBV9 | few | TGTGCCAGCACCGACCCCCGAGCGGGGGAGAACACCGGGGAGCTGTTTTTT | CASTDPRAGENTGELFF
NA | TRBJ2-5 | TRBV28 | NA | TGTGCCAGCAGTAGTGGGGGGTACCAAGAGACCCAGTACTTC | CASSSGGYQETQYF
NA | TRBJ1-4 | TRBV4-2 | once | TGTGCCAGCAGCCACCTCAGGAGGGAAACTAATGAAAAACTGTTTTTT | CASSHLRRETNEKLFF
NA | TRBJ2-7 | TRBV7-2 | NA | TGTGCCACGGGAGCAGGGTTATCCTACGAGCAGTACTTC | CATGAGLSYEQYF
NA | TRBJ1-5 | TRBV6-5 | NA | TGTGCCAGCGGATTGACGGACACCTCAGGTCAGCCCCAGCATTTT | CASGLTDTSGQPQHF
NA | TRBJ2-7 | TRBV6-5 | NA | TGTGCCAGCAGTTACTTCGGGCCTCGGGGCGAGCAGTACTTC | CASSYFGPRGEQYF
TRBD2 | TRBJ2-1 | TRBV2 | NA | TGTGCCAGCAGGGACGGGACTAGCGGGGGCCGCAATGAGCAGTTCTTC | CASRDGTSGGRNEQFF
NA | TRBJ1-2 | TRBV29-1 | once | TGCAGCGTTGAAGATCAGGATGCCTATGGCTACACCTTC | CSVEDQDAYGYTF
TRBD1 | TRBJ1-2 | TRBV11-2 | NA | TGTGCCAGCAGCTTAGTGGCTGGGACAGGGTATGGCTACACCTTC | CASSLVAGTGYGYTF
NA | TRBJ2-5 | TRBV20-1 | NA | TGCAGTGCTTTACAAGAGACCCAGTACTTC | CSALQETQYF
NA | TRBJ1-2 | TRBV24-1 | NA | TGTGCCACCAGTCAGGGTATCTATGGCTACACCTTC | CATSQGIYGYTF
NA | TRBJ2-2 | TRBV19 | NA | TGTGCCAGTAGTATGGGGAAAGGACTCGCCACCGGGGAGCTGTTTTTT | CASSMGKGLATGELFF
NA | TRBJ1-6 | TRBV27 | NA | TGTGCCAGCAGCCGGGGGGTAGGTAATTCACCCCTCCACTTT | CASSRGVGNSPLHF
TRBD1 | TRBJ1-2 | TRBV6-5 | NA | TGTGCCAGCAGTTCGACCGGACAGGCATATGGCTACACCTTC | CASSSTGQAYGYTF